This TCR beta chain was sequenced for a study of OX40 agonist ivuxolimab in advanced cancers. Study findings and constraints: Among expanded peripheral T cells, antigen specificity went undetermined.

Comment on this clone: Its antigen remains unidentified.

Trimming removed 5 bases at V and 10 bases at J, with 18 bases between. Germline V gene lookup returns CDR1 SNHLY and CDR2 FYNNEI. This CDR3 region has 15 residues. This table comes from immunoSEQ multiplex PCR, and its TCRdb copy is limited to in-frame clones, with some not included. The data hold under 90,000 clones, with just under 90% observed a single time. The sequence was obtained from an adult with an advanced solid tumor such as melanoma, head and neck, liver or kidney cancer. The specimen was CD4+ or CD8+ T cells sorted from blood, collected in a trial of the OX40 agonist ivuxolimab. This chain links TRBV2 with TRBJ1-6; the D gene is possibly TRBD1 (6 bases). The CDR3 here is CASSWTAGIASPLHF. CDR3 coding DNA: TGTGCCAGCAGTTGGACAGCCGGAATCGCATCACCCCTCCACTTT.